These 20 T cell receptor beta chains were all obtained from the same sample, sequenced in a study of CXCR3-negative and CXCR3-positive naive CD8 T cells. 5' RACE with UMI labels generated the TRB cDNA libraries. TCRdb reprocessed the 5' RACE reads, keeping one entry per CDR3 protein, no DNA. The sample table includes tens of thousands of distinct CDR3 sequences. Source material: memory CD8+ T cells from blood. These TCRs come from a human donor in good health. Some clones in this sample may be carry-over from other donors' samples.

The chain joins TRBV4-1 to TRBJ2-7. The CDR3 consists of 16 residues. From germline, CDR1 is MGHRA and CDR2 YSYEKL. Here the CDR3 reads CASSQVFADSSYEQYF.

This CDR3 is CASSRGAGGLTDTQYF. This sequence joins TRBV3-1 and TRBJ2-3; TCRdb gives TRBD2 as the D gene, but with no DNA this cannot be confirmed. This CDR3 is built from 16 residues. In germline, CDR1 is LGHDT, CDR2 YNNKEL (reference sequence).

The chain combines TRBV11-2 with TRBJ2-7; absent DNA, TCRdb's TRBD2 call cannot be checked. The CDR3 extends over 15 amino acids. Germline V gene sequence: CDR1 SGHAT, CDR2 FQNNGV. The CDR3 spells CASRRTSGSVHEQYF.

This chain joins TRBV28 and TRBJ2-7; TCRdb selects TRBD1, and the lack of DNA leaves this call unchecked. CDR1 MDHEN and CDR2 SYDVKM come from the germline V gene. The CDR3 loop spans 14 amino acids. The CDR3 loop reads CASSLGQGAGEQYF.

V gene TRBV14 combines with J gene TRBJ1-2; the D gene TCRdb calls, TRBD1, cannot be checked with no DNA. The CDR3 consists of 16 residues. Per the germline V gene, CDR1 is SGHDN and CDR2 is FVKESK. CDR3 region: CASSQDAPGHYFGYTF.

The rearrangement uses TRBV6-1 and TRBJ1-1; TCRdb outputs TRBD1, but without DNA this stays unchecked. CDR3 size: 13 residues. Per the germline V gene, CDR1 is MNHNS and CDR2 is SASEGT. CDR3 residues: CASSRQDNTEAFF.

The genes are TRBV7-3 and TRBJ2-2; there is no DNA to check the TCRdb D call of TRBD1. This CDR3 has 18 residues. Per germline, CDR1 SGHTA and CDR2 FQGTGA. The CDR3 loop reads CASSFDLQGAYNTGELFF.

J is TRBJ2-1 and V is TRBV29-1; TCRdb picks TRBD1, but there is no DNA to check that call. The V gene's germline CDR1 is SQVTM and CDR2 ANQGSEA. The length of the CDR3 is 13 residues. This CDR3 is CSVAGDSYNEQFF.

CDR3: CASSYIQPGNYGYTF. The chain couples TRBV6-2 or TRBV6-3 to TRBJ1-2. The CDR3 length is 15 residues. CDR1 MNHEY and CDR2 SVGEGT come from the germline V gene.

The CDR3 is CASSTPSGGGETQYF. This rearrangement joins TRBV28 to TRBJ2-5; TCRdb names TRBD2, which stays unverified in the absence of DNA. The CDR3 extends over 15 amino acids. Germline-derived CDR1 and CDR2 are MDHEN and SYDVKM.

V usage is TRBV20-1 and J usage is TRBJ2-1; TCRdb calls TRBD1, which cannot be checked without DNA. The CDR3 consists of 13 residues. Germline CDR1 and CDR2: DFQATT and SNEGSKA (reference sequence). The CDR3 reads CSTIGGDYNEQFF.

The chain uses TRBV20-1 and TRBJ2-1; TCRdb selects TRBD2, and the lack of DNA leaves this call unchecked. The CDR3 loop spans 15 amino acids. Germline CDR1 reads DFQATT; CDR2 reads SNEGSKA (reference sequence). The CDR3 loop reads CSARDLAGADNEQFF.

The V call is TRBV27, the J call TRBJ2-1; TCRdb lists TRBD1, though no DNA is available to test this call. The CDR3 contains 17 residues. Germline V gene sequence: CDR1 MNHEY, CDR2 SMNVEV (reference sequence). CDR3 sequence reads: CASSLSLGGRSYNEQFF.

This sequence joins TRBV7-2 and TRBJ2-3; the TCRdb call, TRBD1, lacks DNA for checking. This CDR3 is 15 amino acids long. Germline CDR1 and CDR2: SGHTA and FQGNSA. CDR3 sequence: CASSPWSGATDTQYF.

The V and J genes are TRBV19 and TRBJ2-1; no DNA is available, so the TRBD2 call from TCRdb remains unchecked. CDR3 size: 14 residues. Germline V CDR1 and CDR2: LNHDA, SQIVND (reference sequence). CDR3 residues: CASSIWLAGDEQFF.

The V and J genes are TRBV29-1 and TRBJ1-1; TCRdb calls TRBD1, which cannot be checked without DNA. Germline CDR1 is SQVTM and CDR2 is ANQGSEA. The CDR3 loop spans 15 amino acids. The chain's CDR3 is CSVEAQARVYTEAFF.

The chain recombines TRBV7-2 with TRBJ2-3. CDR1 and CDR2 from the germline V gene are SGHTA and FQGNSA. The CDR3 extends over 12 amino acids. This chain's CDR3 is CASNLGTDTQYF.

This chain uses TRBV2 with TRBJ2-4; TCRdb reports TRBD1, a call that lacks DNA to check it against. CDR3 size: 17 residues. Germline-derived CDR1 and CDR2 are SNHLY and FYNNEI. The CDR3 protein is CASSTVDSGVAKNIQYF. Full variable domain (remainder filled in from reference TRBV2 and TRBJ2-4): EPEVTQTPSHQVTQMGQEVILRCVPISNHLYFYWYRQILGQKVEFLVSFYNNEISEKSEIFDDQFSVERPDGSNFTLKIRSTKLEDSAMYFCASSTVDSGVAKNIQYFGAGTRLSVL.

The rearrangement joins TRBV29-1 to TRBJ2-7; no DNA is available, so the TRBD1 call from TCRdb remains unchecked. The CDR3 covers 14 residues. Germline V gives CDR1 SQVTM, CDR2 ANQGSEA. The CDR3: CSVEVGGISYEQYF.

This chain connects TRBV19 to TRBJ1-1; TCRdb's D call, TRBD1, is unchecked because there is no DNA. This CDR3 contains 14 residues. The germline CDR1 and CDR2 sequences are LNHDA and SQIVND (reference sequence). The CDR3 loop is CASSPGTKNTEAFF.